This TCR beta chain came from a study of shared clonotypes between healthy human individuals. Measured with immunoSEQ multiplex PCR; TCRdb has only the in-frame clones, and not every one. Among approximately 2,300,000 clones listed, around 92% were seen once. CDR1 and CDR2 (germline): SGHNT, YYREEE (reference sequence). The CDR3 spans 16 residues. V lost 0 bases, J lost 2 bases, and 5 bases stayed unmatched. The source is a man aged 18-30 years in good health. Some clones in this sample may be carry-over from other donors' samples. The genes are TRBV5-4 and TRBJ2-7, with 10 bases fitting TRBD1. Source material: naive CD4+ T cells from PBMCs. Subset given: CD45RA+ positively selected. This CDR3 is CASSLGPGQGPYEQYF. The CDR3 nucleotides read TGTGCCAGCAGCTTGGGTCCGGGACAGGGGCCCTACGAGCAGTACTTC. Combining the CDR3 with reference TRBV5-4 and TRBJ2-7 gives the whole variable domain ETGVTQSPTHLIKTRGQQVTLRCSSQSGHNTVSWYQQALGQGPQFIFQYYREEENGRGNFPPRFSGLQFPNYSSELNVNALELDDSALYLCASSLGPGQGPYEQYFGPGTRLTVT.